The 9 T cell receptor beta chains listed next were all sequenced from one sample in a study of cytomegalovirus exposure and HLA in healthy donors. A multiplex PCR was run with 60 Vbeta primers and 13 Jbeta primers. The assay was immunoSEQ multiplex PCR, and TCRdb's table has in-frame clones only and misses some. Of roughly 100,000 clones in the sample, less than 80% are singletons; the top ten hold 1% to 1.5%. Sequencing was performed on PBMCs. Receptors were obtained from a man in his thirties or forties in good health and CMV-seronegative.

V and J are TRBV4-1 and TRBJ1-3; TRBD1 is a possible D gene (5 bases). Trimming removed 1 base at V and 1 base at J, with 11 bases between. CDR1 and CDR2 (germline): MGHRA, YSYEKL. The CDR3 is 16 amino acids. Here the CDR3 DNA reads TGCGCCAGCAGCCAAGGCGGGGGAAGGTCTGGAAACACCATATATTTT. This encodes CASSQGGGRSGNTIYF.

This clone has a handful of counts. The chain links TRBV27 to TRBJ2-3; tentatively, D is TRBD2 (6 bases). The CDR3 consists of 14 residues. V was pared by 8 bases and J by 0 bases, with 12 bases between. CDR1 and CDR2 from the germline V gene are MNHEY and SMNVEV (reference sequence). In DNA form, the CDR3 reads TGTGCCAGCGCAATTAGCGGCAGCACAGATACGCAGTATTTT. Its protein product is CASAISGSTDTQYF.

V gene TRBV5-6 combines with J gene TRBJ2-5; D not resolved. Germline assignment: CDR1 SGHDT and CDR2 YYEEEE. This CDR3 is built from 11 residues. The V end lost 6 bases, the J end lost 0 bases, and 3 bases lay between the germline ends. CDR3 in amino acids: CASTNQETQYF. The CDR3 DNA sequence: TGTGCCAGCACCAACCAAGAGACCCAGTACTTC.

CDR3 protein: CASGLLGRGDNQPQHF. For the CDR3, the DNA is TGTGCCAGCGGTCTTTTGGGCAGGGGGGACAATCAGCCCCAGCATTTT. The chain has TRBV28 and TRBJ1-5; 7 bases align to TRBD1. The germline CDR1 and CDR2 sequences are MDHEN and SYDVKM. The CDR3 length is 16 residues. Losses at the gene ends were 8 bases for V and 3 bases for J; bases not matched to a gene: 13.

This clone has a handful of counts. The chain carries TRBV18 and TRBJ2-7; 7 positions match TRBD1. Trimming took 6 bases from V and 0 from J; bases not matched to a gene: 8. The CDR3 is made up of 15 amino acids. Germline CDR1 reads KGHSH; CDR2 reads LQKENI. CDR3 amino acids: CASSQIRDSSYEQYF. The CDR3 DNA is TGTGCCAGCTCCCAGATTAGGGACAGCTCCTACGAGCAGTACTTC.

This clone was seen once. The sample holds other DNA sequences that translate to the same CDR3. The V call is TRBV4-3, the J call TRBJ2-3; 9 bases line up with TRBD1. V was pared by 0 bases and J by 6 bases, with 4 bases of the junction left unmatched. The CDR3 spans 15 residues. The germline gives CDR1 LGHNA, CDR2 YSLEER. CDR3 DNA sequence: TGCGCCAGCAGCCAAGAAGGGACAGGGAAGGATACGCAGTATTTT. Translation: CASSQEGTGKDTQYF.

J is TRBJ1-1 and V is TRBV7-2; 7 bases align to TRBD1. The CDR3 extends over 16 amino acids. After removal of 5 bases from V and 1 base from J, the junction contained 10 bases not matched to a gene. Germline lookup yields CDR1 SGHTA and CDR2 FQGNSA. The DNA of the CDR3 is TGTGCCAGCAGCCCGCGGACAGGCCGATCGAACACTGAAGCTTTCTTT. Its protein is CASSPRTGRSNTEAFF.

The genes are TRBV7-2 and TRBJ1-5, with D maybe TRBD1 (6 bases). Germline V CDR1 and CDR2: SGHTA, FQGNSA. The CDR3 consists of 15 residues. Trimming took 2 bases from V and 4 from J, leaving 12 bases between them. The CDR3 coding sequence is TGTGCCAGCAGCTTAACAGGGAGTGGTAATCAGCCCCAGCATTTT. Amino acid sequence: CASSLTGSGNQPQHF.

This clone was observed a single time. The CDR3 loop is CASSKQGYGANVLTF. As DNA, the CDR3 is TGTGCCAGCAGTAAACAGGGTTATGGGGCCAACGTCCTGACTTTC. This chain links TRBV6-6 with TRBJ2-6; a weak D match, TRBD1 (6 bases). V gave up 5 bases and J gave up 3 bases, with 11 bases separating them. CDR3 length equals 15 residues. Germline V gene sequence: CDR1 MNHNY, CDR2 SVGAGI (reference sequence).